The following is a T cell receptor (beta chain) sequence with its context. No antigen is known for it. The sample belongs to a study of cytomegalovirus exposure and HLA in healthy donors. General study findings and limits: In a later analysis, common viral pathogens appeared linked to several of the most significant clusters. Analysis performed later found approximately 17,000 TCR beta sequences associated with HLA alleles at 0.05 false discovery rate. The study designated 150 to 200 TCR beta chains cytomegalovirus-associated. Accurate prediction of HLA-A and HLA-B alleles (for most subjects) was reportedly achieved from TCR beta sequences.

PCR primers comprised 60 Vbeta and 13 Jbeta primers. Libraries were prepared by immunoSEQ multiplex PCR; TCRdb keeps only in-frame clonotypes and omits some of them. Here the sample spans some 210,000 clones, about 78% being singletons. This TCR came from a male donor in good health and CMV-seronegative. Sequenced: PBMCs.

The CDR3 reads CASSPTSGRGDTQYF. The CDR3 region has the DNA TGTGCCAGCTCACCAACTAGCGGGAGAGGGGATACGCAGTATTTT. The J gene is TRBJ2-3, the V gene TRBV18, with 11 bases identical to TRBD2. This CDR3 is 15 amino acids long. J was trimmed by 6 bases and V by 2 bases; bases with no gene match: 4. Germline values: CDR1 KGHSH, CDR2 LQKENI.